This T cell receptor beta chain was retrieved from a study of vaccination and CD4 T cells after COVID-19. V gave up 10 bases and J gave up 4 bases, with 20 bases separating them. CDR3 length: 15 amino acids. Germline CDR1 is SNHLY and CDR2 is FYNNEI. Time point meaning: late sampling 161 to 241 days after vaccination in a few convalescent patients. Turning to this clonotype: Its cognate antigen is unknown.

From the PCR reads, TCRdb called clonotypes with MiXCR, one entry per CDR3 protein. The sample lists approximately 40,000 distinct CDR3 sequences, around 39% occurring once. Study observations and caveats: Relatively few convalescent patients were studied; early post-infection timepoints were not included. Looking at convalescent patients, 304 of their 307 vaccine-specific clones were spike mono-reactive.

V gene TRBV2 combines with J gene TRBJ1-5; D not resolved. This sequence was found in a human donor who had recovered from COVID-19. Sequencing used CD4+ T cells from blood, obtained about 7 months after SARS-CoV-2 vaccination. The CDR3 spells CAIRRWGGGNQPQHF. CDR3 DNA: TGTGCCATCCGCCGTTGGGGAGGAGGTAATCAGCCCCAGCATTTT.